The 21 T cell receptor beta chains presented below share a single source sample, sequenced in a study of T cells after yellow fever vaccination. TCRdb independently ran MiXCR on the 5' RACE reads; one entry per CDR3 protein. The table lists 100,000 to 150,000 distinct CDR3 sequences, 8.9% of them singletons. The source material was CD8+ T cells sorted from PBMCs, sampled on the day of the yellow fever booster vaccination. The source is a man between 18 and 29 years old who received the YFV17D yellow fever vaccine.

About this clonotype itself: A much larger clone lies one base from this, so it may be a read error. CDR3 loop: CASSQERGGDCGYTF. The CDR3 DNA sequence: TGTGCCAGCAGCCAAGAGAGGGGTGGGGACTGTGGCTACACCTTC. J is TRBJ1-2 and V is TRBV3-1, with D possibly being TRBD1 (5 bases). This CDR3 is built from 15 residues. The germline V gene encodes CDR1 LGHDT and CDR2 YNNKEL (reference sequence). Trimming took off 0 bases at V and 7 bases at J, with 15 bases between the two ends. Supplemented by reference TRBV3-1 and TRBJ1-2, the full variable domain reads DTAVSQTPKYLVTQMGNDKSIKCEQNLGHDTMYWYKQDSKKFLKIMFSYNNKELIINETVPNRFSPKSPDKAHLNLHINSLELGDSAVYFCASSQERGGDCGYTFGSGTRLTVV.

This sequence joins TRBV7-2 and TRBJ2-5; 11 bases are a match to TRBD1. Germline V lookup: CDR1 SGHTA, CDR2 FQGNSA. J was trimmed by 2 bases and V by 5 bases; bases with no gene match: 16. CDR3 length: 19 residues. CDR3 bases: TGTGCCAGCAGCCCCCGACGGGGACAGGGGGACCTCACACAAGAGACCCAGTACTTC. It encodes CASSPRRGQGDLTQETQYF.

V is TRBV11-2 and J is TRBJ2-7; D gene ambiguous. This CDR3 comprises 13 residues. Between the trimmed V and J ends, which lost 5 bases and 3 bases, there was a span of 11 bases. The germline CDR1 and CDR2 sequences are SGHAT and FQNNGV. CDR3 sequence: CASSVGLNYEQYF. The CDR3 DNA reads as TGTGCCAGCAGCGTCGGCCTGAACTACGAGCAGTACTTC. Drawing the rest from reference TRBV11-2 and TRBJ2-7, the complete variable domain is EAGVAQSPRYKIIEKRQSVAFWCNPISGHATLYWYQQILGQGPKLLIQFQNNGVVDDSQLPKDRFSAERLKGVDSTLKIQPAKLEDSAVYLCASSVGLNYEQYFGPGTRLTVT.

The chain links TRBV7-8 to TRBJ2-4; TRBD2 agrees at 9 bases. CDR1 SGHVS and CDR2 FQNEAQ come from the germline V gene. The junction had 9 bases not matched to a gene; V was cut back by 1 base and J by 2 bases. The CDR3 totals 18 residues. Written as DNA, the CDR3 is TGTGCCAGCAGCTTAGACAATTTGCGGGGGGGATCCAAAAACATTCAGTACTTC. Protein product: CASSLDNLRGGSKNIQYF.

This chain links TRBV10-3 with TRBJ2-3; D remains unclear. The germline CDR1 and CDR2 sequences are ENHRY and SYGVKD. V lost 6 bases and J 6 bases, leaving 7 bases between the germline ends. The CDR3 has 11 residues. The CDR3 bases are TGTGCCATCAGGGAGAGGGATACGCAGTATTTT. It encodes CAIRERDTQYF.

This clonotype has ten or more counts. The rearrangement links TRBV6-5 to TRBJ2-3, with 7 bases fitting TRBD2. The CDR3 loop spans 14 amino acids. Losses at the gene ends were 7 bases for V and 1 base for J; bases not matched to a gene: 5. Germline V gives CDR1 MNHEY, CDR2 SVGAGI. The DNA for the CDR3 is TGTGCCAGCACCCCAACTAGCGGCACAGATACGCAGTATTTT. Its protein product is CASTPTSGTDTQYF.

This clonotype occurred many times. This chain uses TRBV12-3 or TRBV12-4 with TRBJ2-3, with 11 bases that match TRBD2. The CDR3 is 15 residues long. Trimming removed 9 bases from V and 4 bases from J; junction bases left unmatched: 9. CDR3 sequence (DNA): TGTGCCAGTACCTCTAGCGGGGGGCCCGCAGATACGCAGTATTTT. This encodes CASTSSGGPADTQYF.

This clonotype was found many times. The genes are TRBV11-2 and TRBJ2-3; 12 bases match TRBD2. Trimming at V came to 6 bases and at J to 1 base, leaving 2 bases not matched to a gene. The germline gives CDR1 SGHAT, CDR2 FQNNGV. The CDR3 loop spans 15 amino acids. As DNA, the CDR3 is TGTGCCAGCAGTCGACTAGCGGGGGGCACAGATACGCAGTATTTT. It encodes CASSRLAGGTDTQYF.

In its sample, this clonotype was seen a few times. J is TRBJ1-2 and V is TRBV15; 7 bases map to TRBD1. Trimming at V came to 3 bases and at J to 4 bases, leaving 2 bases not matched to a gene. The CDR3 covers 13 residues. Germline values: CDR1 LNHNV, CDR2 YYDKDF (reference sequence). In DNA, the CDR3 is TGTGCCACCAGCAGGGGACAGACCTATGGCTACACCTTC. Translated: CATSRGQTYGYTF.

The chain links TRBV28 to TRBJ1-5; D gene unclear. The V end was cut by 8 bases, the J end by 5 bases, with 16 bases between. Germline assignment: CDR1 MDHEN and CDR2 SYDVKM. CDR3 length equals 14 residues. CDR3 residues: CASVPNSLDQPQHF. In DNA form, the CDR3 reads TGTGCCAGCGTCCCTAACTCTCTTGATCAGCCCCAGCATTTT.

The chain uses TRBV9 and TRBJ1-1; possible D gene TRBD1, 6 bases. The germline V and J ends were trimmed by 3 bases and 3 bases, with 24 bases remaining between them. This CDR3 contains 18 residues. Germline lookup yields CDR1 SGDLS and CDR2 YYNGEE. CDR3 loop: CASSAGPAGGAGHTEAFF. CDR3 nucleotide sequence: TGTGCCAGCAGCGCCGGACCCGCGGGGGGCGCTGGGCACACTGAAGCTTTCTTT.

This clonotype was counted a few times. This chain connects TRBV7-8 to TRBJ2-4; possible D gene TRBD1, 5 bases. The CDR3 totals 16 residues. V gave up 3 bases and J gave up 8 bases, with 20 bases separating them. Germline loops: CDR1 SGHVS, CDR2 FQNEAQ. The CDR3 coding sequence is TGTGCCAGCAGCTTTATGGCCCGGGTCCCCAGGGACATTCAGTACTTC. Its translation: CASSFMARVPRDIQYF.

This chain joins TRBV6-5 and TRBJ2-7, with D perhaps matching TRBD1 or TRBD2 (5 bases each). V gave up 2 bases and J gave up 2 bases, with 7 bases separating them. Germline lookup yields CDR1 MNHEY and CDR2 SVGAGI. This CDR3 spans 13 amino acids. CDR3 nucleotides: TGTGCCAGCAGTTACCGGGACGCCTACGAGCAGTACTTC. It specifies CASSYRDAYEQYF.

The DNA of the CDR3 is TGTGCCAGCAGTTACGGGGTGTCTAGCGGGGGGCTCGATGAGCAGTTCTTC. Translation gives CASSYGVSSGGLDEQFF. The chain joins TRBV6-6 to TRBJ2-1; 11 bases are shared with TRBD2. CDR1 is MNHNY and CDR2 is SVGAGI in the germline V gene (reference sequence). The J segment lost 8 bases and the V segment lost 2 bases, leaving 11 bases of the junction unmatched. The CDR3 extends over 17 amino acids.

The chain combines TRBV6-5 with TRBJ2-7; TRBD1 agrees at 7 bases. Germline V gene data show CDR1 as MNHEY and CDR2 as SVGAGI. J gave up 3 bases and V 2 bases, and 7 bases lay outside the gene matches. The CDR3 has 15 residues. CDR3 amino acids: CASSYRTGDLYEQYV. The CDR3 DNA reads TGTGCCAGCAGTTACAGAACAGGGGACCTCTACGAGCAGTACGTC.

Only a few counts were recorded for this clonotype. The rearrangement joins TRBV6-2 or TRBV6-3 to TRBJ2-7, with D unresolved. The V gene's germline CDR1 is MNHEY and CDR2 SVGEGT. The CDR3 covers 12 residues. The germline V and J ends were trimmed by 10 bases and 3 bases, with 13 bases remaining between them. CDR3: CATLLPSYEQYF. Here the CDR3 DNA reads TGTGCCACCCTCCTCCCCAGCTACGAGCAGTACTTC.

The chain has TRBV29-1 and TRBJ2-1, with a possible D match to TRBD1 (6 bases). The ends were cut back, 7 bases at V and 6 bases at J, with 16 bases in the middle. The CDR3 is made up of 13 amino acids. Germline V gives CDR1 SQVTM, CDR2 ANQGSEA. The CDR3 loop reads CSAGQPNLNEQFF. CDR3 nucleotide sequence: TGCAGCGCAGGACAGCCAAACCTCAATGAGCAGTTCTTC.

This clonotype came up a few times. This CDR3 is CASSEEGGVGYQPQHF. The CDR3 DNA sequence: TGTGCCAGCAGTGAAGAAGGGGGGGTCGGATATCAGCCCCAGCATTTT. This rearrangement joins TRBV6-1 to TRBJ1-5; D perhaps matches TRBD1 (6 bases). Germline V CDR1 and CDR2: MNHNS, SASEGT. The ends were cut back, 1 base at V and 5 bases at J, with 15 bases in the middle. This CDR3 has 16 amino acids.

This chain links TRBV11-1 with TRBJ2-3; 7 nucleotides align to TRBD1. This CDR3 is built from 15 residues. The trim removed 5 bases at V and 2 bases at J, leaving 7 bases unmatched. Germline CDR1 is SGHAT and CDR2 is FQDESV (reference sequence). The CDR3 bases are TGTGCCAGCAGCAACCGGGACAGATACACAGATACGCAGTATTTT. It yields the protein CASSNRDRYTDTQYF. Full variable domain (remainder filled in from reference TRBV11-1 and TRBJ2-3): EAEVAQSPRYKITEKSQAVAFWCDPISGHATLYWYRQILGQGPELLVQFQDESVVDDSQLPKDRFSAERLKGVDSTLKIQPAELGDSAMYLCASSNRDRYTDTQYFGPGTRLTVL.

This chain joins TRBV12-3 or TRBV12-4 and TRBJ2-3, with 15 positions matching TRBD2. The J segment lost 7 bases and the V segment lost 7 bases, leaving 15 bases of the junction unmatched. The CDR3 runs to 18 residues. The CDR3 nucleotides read TGTGCCAGCATTTGGACTAGCGGGGGGGCGGTGTTCGACCATACGCAGTATTTT. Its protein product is CASIWTSGGAVFDHTQYF.

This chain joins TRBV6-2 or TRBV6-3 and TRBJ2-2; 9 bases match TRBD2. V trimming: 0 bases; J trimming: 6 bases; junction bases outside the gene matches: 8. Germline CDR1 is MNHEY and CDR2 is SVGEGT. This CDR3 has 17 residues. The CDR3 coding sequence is TGTGCCAGCAGTTACTCAGCTAGCGGGGACATGGCCGGGGAGCTGTTTTTT. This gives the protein CASSYSASGDMAGELFF.